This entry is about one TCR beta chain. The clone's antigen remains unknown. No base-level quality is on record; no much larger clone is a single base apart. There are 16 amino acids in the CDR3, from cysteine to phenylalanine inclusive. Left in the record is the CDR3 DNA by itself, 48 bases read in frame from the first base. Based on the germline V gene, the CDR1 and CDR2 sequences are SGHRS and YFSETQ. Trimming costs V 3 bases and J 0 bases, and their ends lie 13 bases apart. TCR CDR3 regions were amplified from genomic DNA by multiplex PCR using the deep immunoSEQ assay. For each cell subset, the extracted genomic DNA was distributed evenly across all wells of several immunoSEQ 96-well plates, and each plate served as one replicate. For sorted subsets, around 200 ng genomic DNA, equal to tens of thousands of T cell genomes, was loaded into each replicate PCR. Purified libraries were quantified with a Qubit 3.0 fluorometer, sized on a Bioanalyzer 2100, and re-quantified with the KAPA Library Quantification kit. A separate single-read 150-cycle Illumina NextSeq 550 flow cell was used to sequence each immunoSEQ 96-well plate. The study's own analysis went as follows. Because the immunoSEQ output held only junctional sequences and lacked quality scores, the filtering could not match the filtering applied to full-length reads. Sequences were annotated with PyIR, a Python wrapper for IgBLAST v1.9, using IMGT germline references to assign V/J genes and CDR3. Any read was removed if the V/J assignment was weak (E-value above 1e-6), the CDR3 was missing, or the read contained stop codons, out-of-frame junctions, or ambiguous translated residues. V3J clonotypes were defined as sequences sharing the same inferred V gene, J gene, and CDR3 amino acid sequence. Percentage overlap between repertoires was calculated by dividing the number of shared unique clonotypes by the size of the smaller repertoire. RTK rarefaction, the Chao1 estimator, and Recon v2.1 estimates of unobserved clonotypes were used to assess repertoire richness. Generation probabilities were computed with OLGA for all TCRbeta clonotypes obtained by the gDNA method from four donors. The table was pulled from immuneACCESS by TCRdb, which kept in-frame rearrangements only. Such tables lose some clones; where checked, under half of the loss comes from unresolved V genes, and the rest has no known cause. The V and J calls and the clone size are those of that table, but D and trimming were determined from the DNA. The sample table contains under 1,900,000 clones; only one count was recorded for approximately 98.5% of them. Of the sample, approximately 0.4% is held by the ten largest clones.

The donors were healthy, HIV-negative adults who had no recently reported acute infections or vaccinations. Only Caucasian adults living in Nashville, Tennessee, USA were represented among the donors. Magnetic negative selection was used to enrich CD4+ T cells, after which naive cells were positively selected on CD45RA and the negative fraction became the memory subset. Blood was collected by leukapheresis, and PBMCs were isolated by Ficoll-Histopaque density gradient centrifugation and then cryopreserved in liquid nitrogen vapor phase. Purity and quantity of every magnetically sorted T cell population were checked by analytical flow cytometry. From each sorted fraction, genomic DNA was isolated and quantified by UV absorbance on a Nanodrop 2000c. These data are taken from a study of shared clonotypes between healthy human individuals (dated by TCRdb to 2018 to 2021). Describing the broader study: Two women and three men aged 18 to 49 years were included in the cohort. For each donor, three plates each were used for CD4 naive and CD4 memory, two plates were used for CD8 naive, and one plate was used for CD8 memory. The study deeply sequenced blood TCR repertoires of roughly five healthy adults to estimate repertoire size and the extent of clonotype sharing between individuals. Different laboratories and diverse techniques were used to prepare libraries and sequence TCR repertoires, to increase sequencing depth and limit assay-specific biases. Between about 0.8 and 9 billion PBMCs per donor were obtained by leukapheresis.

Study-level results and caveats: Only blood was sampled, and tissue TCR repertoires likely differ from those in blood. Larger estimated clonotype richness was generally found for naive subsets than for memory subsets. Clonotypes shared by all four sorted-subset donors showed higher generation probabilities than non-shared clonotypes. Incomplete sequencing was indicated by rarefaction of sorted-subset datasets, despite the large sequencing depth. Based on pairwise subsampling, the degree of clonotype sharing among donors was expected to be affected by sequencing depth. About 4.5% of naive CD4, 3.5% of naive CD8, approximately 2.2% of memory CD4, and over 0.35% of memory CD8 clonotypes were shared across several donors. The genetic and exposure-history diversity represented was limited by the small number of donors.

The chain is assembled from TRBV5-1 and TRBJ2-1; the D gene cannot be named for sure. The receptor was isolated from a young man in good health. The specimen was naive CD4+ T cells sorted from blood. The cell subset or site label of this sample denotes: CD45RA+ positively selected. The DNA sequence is TGCGCCAGCAGCTCCGTTATGGGGAACTCCTACAATGAGCAGTTCTTC. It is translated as CASSSVMGNSYNEQFF.